Following are 14 T cell receptor beta chains from one sample sequenced in a study of CD8 T cells in Susac syndrome (dated by TCRdb to between 2019 and 2020). The library was made by the immunoSEQ multiplex PCR assay. RNA was extracted with the RNeasy kit and roughly 0.5 to 1 ug was reverse transcribed using random hexamers. The public reads were reanalyzed by TCRdb: fastp trimming at Q25, MiXCR alignment, in-frame beta chains only. CDR3 protein duplicates are merged, each entry listing the most common genes and DNA. The sample table records fewer than 100,000 distinct CDR3 sequences; 90% to 95% of these occur just once. The ten biggest clones cover around 0.49% of the sample. Sequencing input: CD8+ T cells from PBMCs. Receptors originate from a human donor with multiple sclerosis.

The chain has TRBV3-1 and TRBJ1-6; no definite D call. V lost 4 bases to trimming and J lost 9 bases, with 13 bases between them. The CDR3 totals 14 residues. Per germline, CDR1 LGHDT and CDR2 YNNKEL (reference sequence). The CDR3, as DNA: TGTGCCAGCAGCCGGAACGGAGATTCTTCACCCCTCCACTTT. Translating gives CASSRNGDSSPLHF.

This chain uses TRBV28 with TRBJ2-3; TRBD2 aligns across 8 bases. Per germline, CDR1 MDHEN and CDR2 SYDVKM. The CDR3 extends over 16 amino acids. V shed 2 bases, J shed 2 bases, and the junction held 6 bases outside the gene matches. CDR3 sequence: CASSLLQREYTDTQYF. The CDR3, as DNA: TGTGCCAGCAGTTTACTGCAGCGGGAGTACACAGATACGCAGTATTTT.

The V call is TRBV6-1, the J call TRBJ2-2; D unresolved. V lost 3 bases and J lost 7, with 9 bases in between. Germline lookup yields CDR1 MNHNS and CDR2 SASEGT. The CDR3 covers 13 residues. The DNA for the CDR3 is TGTGCCAGCAGTGATTCTGGTATCGGGGAGCTGTTTTTT. Protein: CASSDSGIGELFF.

The J gene is TRBJ1-3, the V gene TRBV3-1; D may be TRBD1 (5 bases). This CDR3 contains 15 residues. CDR1 and CDR2 (germline): LGHDT, YNNKEL (reference sequence). V was cut by 4 bases and J by 0 bases, with 10 bases left in between. CDR3 sequence: CASSPGPNSGNTIYF. DNA of the CDR3: TGTGCCAGCAGCCCGGGACCGAACTCTGGAAACACCATATATTTT.

The V gene is TRBV6-5, the J gene TRBJ1-2; TRBD1 agrees at 7 bases. V dropped 8 bases and J dropped 4; count of bases not matched to a gene: 1. There are 11 residues in the CDR3. The germline CDR1 and CDR2 sequences are MNHEY and SVGAGI. The CDR3 reads CASRQGYGYTF. The CDR3 nucleotides read TGTGCCAGCCGACAGGGCTATGGCTACACCTTC.

The rearrangement uses TRBV6-5 and TRBJ2-7; D gene uncertain. Germline V CDR1 and CDR2: MNHEY, SVGAGI. CDR3 length: 12 amino acids. Trimming removed 6 bases from V and 3 bases from J, with 9 bases in between. CDR3 region: CASSSTNYEQYF. The CDR3 DNA sequence: TGTGCCAGCAGCTCTACTAACTACGAGCAGTACTTC.

The V call is TRBV13, the J call TRBJ1-1, with D perhaps matching TRBD1 (5 bases). The germline gives CDR1 PRHDT, CDR2 FYEKMQ (reference sequence). V shed 2 bases and J shed 8 bases, with 12 bases lying between them. The CDR3 runs to 13 residues. CDR3 DNA sequence: TGTGCCAGCAGCTTAATTGGGGCGGGGGAAGCTTTCTTT. Translating gives CASSLIGAGEAFF.

The chain recombines TRBV13 with TRBJ2-3; D not certain. Trimming left V 0 bases short and J 9 bases short, with 7 bases between. This CDR3 spans 12 amino acids. CDR1 and CDR2 from the germline V gene are PRHDT and FYEKMQ (reference sequence). CDR3 DNA: TGTGCCAGCAGCTTAGGCCAGACGACGCAGTATTTT. It is translated as CASSLGQTTQYF.

The chain couples TRBV12-3 or TRBV12-4 to TRBJ1-5; possible D gene TRBD1, 5 bases. This CDR3 spans 15 amino acids. Trimming left V 3 bases short and J 7 bases short, with 16 bases between. CDR3 in amino acids: CASSFSLGVSQPQHF. DNA of the CDR3: TGTGCCAGCAGTTTCTCACTGGGGGTCAGCCAGCCCCAGCATTTT.

In nucleotides, the CDR3 is TGTGCCAGCAGTCGACGATCGGATACGCAGTATTTT. Its protein is CASSRRSDTQYF. The chain links TRBV27 to TRBJ2-3; D unresolved. Germline V gene data show CDR1 as MNHEY and CDR2 as SMNVEV (reference sequence). The CDR3 has 12 residues. V dropped 5 bases and J dropped 6 bases, with 9 bases sitting between them.

This rearrangement joins TRBV18 to TRBJ1-2, with 7 nucleotides matching TRBD1. The CDR3 totals 13 residues. The V gene end was trimmed by 4 bases and the J gene end by 7 bases; junction bases not matched to a gene: 6. Germline V lookup: CDR1 KGHSH, CDR2 LQKENI. CDR3 nucleotide sequence: TGTGCCAGCTCACGGGGGACAGAGATTGGCTACACCTTC. Translating it yields CASSRGTEIGYTF.

The V and J genes are TRBV5-6 and TRBJ2-7, with D uncertain. Germline V gives CDR1 SGHDT, CDR2 YYEEEE. This CDR3 is built from 16 residues. V shed 0 bases and J shed 2 bases, with 15 bases lying between them. The CDR3 nucleotides are TGTGCCAGCAGCTTGGATCCCGTCGCCCCAACCTACGAGCAGTACTTC. It translates to CASSLDPVAPTYEQYF. The whole variable domain, filled in from reference TRBV5-6 and TRBJ2-7, reads DAGVTQSPTHLIKTRGQQVTLRCSPKSGHDTVSWYQQALGQGPQFIFQYYEEEERQRGNFPDRFSGHQFPNYSSELNVNALLLGDSALYLCASSLDPVAPTYEQYFGPGTRLTVT.

The rearrangement joins TRBV5-6 to TRBJ2-7; 10 bases map to TRBD1. Germline V lookup: CDR1 SGHDT, CDR2 YYEEEE. V lost 4 bases and J lost 5; bases outside the gene matches: 9. The CDR3 has 15 residues. In nucleotides, the CDR3 is TGTGCCAGCAGCGCCCGGGGACAGGGGCGCCACGAGCAGTACTTC. This sequence encodes CASSARGQGRHEQYF.

This clonotype was observed a few times. This chain links TRBV28 with TRBJ2-5, with 8 bases identical to TRBD2. Unmatched junction bases numbered 7, after V lost 2 bases and J lost 5 bases. The germline gives CDR1 MDHEN, CDR2 SYDVKM. This CDR3 has 15 amino acids. The CDR3 DNA reads TGTGCCAGCAGTTTAACGAGCGGGGGCGGGGAGACCCAGTACTTC. Residues: CASSLTSGGGETQYF.